A single sample gave rise to the 3 T cell receptor beta chains below, sequenced in a study of cytomegalovirus exposure and HLA in healthy donors. It was with 60 Vbeta and 13 Jbeta primers that the PCR ran. Profiled with immunoSEQ multiplex PCR; TCRdb holds only in-frame clones, not every one. In the table there are some 200,000 clones, just under 85% of which are singletons. Sequences were obtained from PBMCs. These receptors were taken from a woman in her thirties or forties in good health and CMV-seronegative.

This clone was recorded a few times. V gene TRBV5-6 combines with J gene TRBJ1-1, with D tentatively TRBD1 (5 bases). The CDR3 loop spans 17 amino acids. Per germline, CDR1 SGHDT and CDR2 YYEEEE. Trimming took off 9 bases at V and 0 bases at J, with 24 bases between the two ends. The chain's CDR3 is CATSGNGEGLMNTEAFF. Here the CDR3 DNA reads TGTGCCACCTCGGGGAACGGGGAGGGGCTCATGAACACTGAAGCTTTCTTT.

The rearrangement joins TRBV5-1 to TRBJ1-1, with D perhaps matching TRBD1 (5 bases). Germline CDR1 reads SGHRS; CDR2 reads YFSETQ. CDR3 length: 12 amino acids. Trimming pared 4 bases from V and 7 bases from J, leaving 11 bases between. DNA of the CDR3: TGCGCCAGCAGCACGCCAGGGATTGAAGCTTTCTTT. Translation: CASSTPGIEAFF.

The genes are TRBV7-6 and TRBJ1-1; D remains ambiguous. Trimming stripped 5 bases from V and 2 bases from J, with 15 bases between. Germline CDR1 and CDR2: SGHVS and FNYEAQ. The CDR3 loop spans 15 amino acids. The CDR3 bases are TGTGCCAGCAGCCAGAGGAGGGCCGTAAACACTGAAGCTTTCTTT. This encodes CASSQRRAVNTEAFF.